The next 20 T cell receptor beta chains were all read from a single sample in a study of Tregs in tolerant kidney transplant recipients. TCRdb keeps only in-frame clones here, not all; method: immunoSEQ multiplex PCR. The sample yields 100,000 to 130,000 clones, 90% seen once. The sample in question was CD4+ T cells from blood, obtained before the transplant. The source of these receptors is a human donor who received a combined kidney and bone marrow transplant.

The chain is built from TRBV15 and TRBJ1-2; D not certain. The CDR3 totals 14 residues. Germline values: CDR1 LNHNV, CDR2 YYDKDF (reference sequence). Trimming cost V 1 base and J 8 bases, with 14 bases left between them. CDR3 nucleotides: TGTGCCACCAGCAGAGCTTGGCTTCCAGGCGGCTACACCTTC. This translates into CATSRAWLPGGYTF.

The rearrangement uses TRBV5-1 and TRBJ1-1; 11 positions match TRBD1. CDR1 is SGHRS, CDR2 YFSETQ, per germline. The trim removed 4 bases at V and 5 bases at J, leaving 7 bases unmatched. CDR3 size: 15 residues. The chain's CDR3 is CASSNGTGGETEAFF. The CDR3 nucleotides are TGCGCCAGCAGCAACGGGACAGGGGGTGAGACTGAAGCTTTCTTT.

The chain employs TRBV5-1 and TRBJ2-7; D possibly corresponds to TRBD1 (6 bases). V was cut by 6 bases and J by 5 bases, with 15 bases left in between. Germline V CDR1 and CDR2: SGHRS, YFSETQ. The CDR3 has 13 residues. In nucleotides, the CDR3 is TGCGCCAGCAAACAGGGTACGGCCCACGAGCAGTACTTC. Its protein product is CASKQGTAHEQYF.

A word on this clone: Compared with germline, one end of the junction differs, possibly owing to a read error. The V call is TRBV5-1, the J call TRBJ1-1, with D hard to call. This CDR3 has 11 amino acids. The germline gives CDR1 SGHRS, CDR2 YFSETQ. The CDR3, as DNA: TGCGCCAGCAGCTTGAACAGTGAAGCTTTCTTT. It specifies CASSLNSEAFF.

This clone was detected only once. This chain links TRBV2 with TRBJ1-4; D ambiguous. V gave up 10 bases and J gave up 6 bases, with 18 bases separating them. There are 14 residues in the CDR3. The germline V gene has CDR1 SNHLY and CDR2 FYNNEI. Written as DNA, the CDR3 is TGTGCCACCGCCGGGAGGGTTGGGTATGAAAAACTGTTTTTT. This gives the protein CATAGRVGYEKLFF.

The CDR3 coding sequence is TGTGCCAGTACCATGACCGGGACACGGTTTGCTTTCTTT. This codes for CASTMTGTRFAFF. The chain employs TRBV19 and TRBJ1-1; maybe TRBD1 (6 bases). V lost 7 bases to trimming and J lost 11 bases, with 20 bases between them. The CDR3 extends over 13 amino acids. Germline-derived CDR1 and CDR2 are LNHDA and SQIVND (reference sequence).

This sequence joins TRBV27 and TRBJ1-2, with 10 bases that match TRBD1. The CDR3 length is 15 residues. CDR1 is MNHEY, CDR2 SMNVEV, per germline (reference sequence). The ends lost 5 bases at V and 4 bases at J; junction bases unmatched: 7. The CDR3 is CASSPWGQGSYGYTF. CDR3 nucleotide sequence: TGTGCCAGCAGTCCTTGGGGACAGGGGAGCTATGGCTACACCTTC.

This chain connects TRBV28 to TRBJ2-7; the D is unclear. With 6 bases removed from V and 3 bases from J, the gap between germline ends came to 12 bases. The CDR3 totals 13 residues. Germline V lookup: CDR1 MDHEN, CDR2 SYDVKM. The CDR3 nucleotides read TGTGCCAGCAGCCCCTCATGGCTCTACGAGCAGTACTTC. Its protein product is CASSPSWLYEQYF.

A few counts support this clone. The chain couples TRBV15 to TRBJ2-7, with D possibly being TRBD2 (5 bases). In germline, CDR1 is LNHNV, CDR2 YYDKDF (reference sequence). This CDR3 spans 11 amino acids. The V gene lost 3 bases and the J gene lost 9 bases, with 9 bases spanning the gap. This CDR3 reads CATSSAAGQYF. CDR3 in DNA: TGTGCCACCAGCAGCGCTGCGGGGCAGTACTTC.

The chain employs TRBV11-2 and TRBJ2-2; 8 positions match TRBD2. The CDR3 runs 17 residues. Germline CDR1 reads SGHAT; CDR2 reads FQNNGV. V shed 1 base and J 3 bases; nucleotides not matched to a gene: 7. CDR3 DNA: TGTGCCAGCAGCTTAGCTAGCCTAGCGGGCCACACCGGGGAGCTGTTTTTT. It encodes CASSLASLAGHTGELFF.

A single count supports this clone. The genes are TRBV25-1 and TRBJ1-3; D unclear. Germline CDR1 MGHDK, CDR2 SYGVNS. This CDR3 spans 12 amino acids. Trimming removed 3 bases from V and 5 bases from J, with 5 bases in between. The CDR3 coding sequence is TGTGCCAGCAGTGACGCGAGAAACACCATATATTTT. It codes for CASSDARNTIYF.

The J gene is TRBJ2-3, the V gene TRBV30; D might be TRBD2 (6 bases). In germline, CDR1 is GTSNPN, CDR2 SVGIG (reference sequence). The CDR3 extends over 15 amino acids. Trimming removed 3 bases from V and 2 bases from J, with 15 bases in between. CDR3 DNA sequence: TGTGCCTGGAGGGACCTCGGCGGGGTCACAGATACGCAGTATTTT. Translating it yields CAWRDLGGVTDTQYF.

The chain couples TRBV6-5 to TRBJ1-6; tentative D call: TRBD1 (6 bases). The V gene lost 5 bases and the J gene lost 7 bases, with 12 bases spanning the gap. The CDR3 is made up of 14 amino acids. Germline V gene sequence: CDR1 MNHEY, CDR2 SVGAGI. CDR3: CASSGPGTNSPLHF. The CDR3 DNA reads TGTGCCAGCAGTGGGCCCGGGACAAATTCACCCCTCCACTTT.

The gene calls are TRBV19 and TRBJ1-5; D may be TRBD1 (5 bases). V lost 1 base and J lost 6, with 13 bases in between. In germline, CDR1 is LNHDA, CDR2 SQIVND (reference sequence). The CDR3 sequence is 15 residues long. Here the CDR3 DNA reads TGTGCCAGTAGTATAGTGGTCGGGGGGAGTCAGCCCCAGCATTTT. It codes for CASSIVVGGSQPQHF.

The table lists this clone with a count of one. This chain connects TRBV25-1 to TRBJ2-7, with 7 bases identical to TRBD2. The CDR3 loop spans 17 amino acids. V shed 7 bases, J shed 2 bases, and the junction held 17 bases outside the gene matches. CDR1 MGHDK and CDR2 SYGVNS come from the germline V gene. The CDR3 bases are TGTGCCAGCAACGGATTCGGGGTGACCGGGACTACCTACGAGCAGTACTTC. This translates into CASNGFGVTGTTYEQYF.

The CDR3 region has the DNA TGTGCCAGCAGTAGGACAGGGACGACCTACGAGCAGTACTTC. As protein: CASSRTGTTYEQYF. The chain uses TRBV6-1 and TRBJ2-7; 8 nucleotides align to TRBD1. The CDR3 runs 14 residues. Germline CDR1 MNHNS, CDR2 SASEGT. The V and J ends lost 5 bases and 2 bases, in that order; junction bases with no gene match: 5.

This clone was seen once. The V call is TRBV30, the J call TRBJ1-1, with 10 bases matching TRBD1. Unmatched junction bases numbered 13, after V lost 8 bases and J lost 1 base. CDR1 is GTSNPN and CDR2 is SVGIG in the germline V gene (reference sequence). The CDR3 spans 16 residues. CDR3 bases: TGTGCCCGATTATCACGGGACAGGGGCCCGAACACTGAAGCTTTCTTT. Translation gives CARLSRDRGPNTEAFF.

The gene calls are TRBV19 and TRBJ2-2, with 7 bases matching TRBD2. V was clipped by 5 bases and J by 0 bases; unmatched bases: 9. The CDR3 is 17 residues long. Looked up from germline, CDR1 is LNHDA and CDR2 is SQIVND (reference sequence). CDR3 region: CASSELGGGPNTGELFF. CDR3 DNA sequence: TGTGCCAGTAGTGAACTTGGCGGGGGACCGAACACCGGGGAGCTGTTTTTT.

This clone appeared once. V gene TRBV5-1 combines with J gene TRBJ1-1, with D perhaps TRBD1 (5 bases). Trimming took off 0 bases at V and 6 bases at J, with 9 bases between the two ends. The CDR3 runs to 13 residues. In germline, CDR1 is SGHRS, CDR2 YFSETQ. The CDR3 is CASSLGGTPEAFF. CDR3 DNA sequence: TGCGCCAGCAGCTTGGGGGGGACTCCTGAAGCTTTCTTT.

V is TRBV2 and J is TRBJ2-7, with a possible D match to TRBD2 (7 bases). V lost 2 bases to trimming and J lost 9 bases, with 20 bases between them. The CDR3 is 15 residues long. The V gene's germline CDR1 is SNHLY and CDR2 FYNNEI. The CDR3 DNA sequence: TGTGCCAGCAGTGAAAGGTCGGGGGGCCAACGTGCGCAGTACTTC. Translation: CASSERSGGQRAQYF.